This T cell receptor (beta chain) was identified during a study of beta chain features in type 1 diabetes. V shed 2 bases, J shed 5 bases, and the junction held 14 bases outside the gene matches. Germline assignment: CDR1 SGHVS and CDR2 FQNEAQ. CDR3 length: 17 amino acids. Broader study findings: The study found moderately but significantly shorter TCRB CDR3s in all four CD4+ subsets of Type 1 diabetes patients.

Sequenced material consisted of expressed TCRB transcripts (all of the isolated RNA was reverse transcribed). Produced via immunoSEQ multiplex PCR; TCRdb's table is partial and in-frame only. The table shows roughly 26,000 clones, with approximately 53% occurring only once. On this clone: Antigen unknown.

The sample was stem cell memory CD4+ T cells from blood. The source of this sequence is a man younger than 40 with type 1 diabetes. The chain combines TRBV7-8 with TRBJ2-5, with 7 bases matching TRBD2. CDR3 region: CASSLSAAGSAWETQYF. The CDR3 nucleotides are TGTGCCAGCAGCTTATCGGCAGCGGGGTCCGCCTGGGAGACCCAGTACTTC.